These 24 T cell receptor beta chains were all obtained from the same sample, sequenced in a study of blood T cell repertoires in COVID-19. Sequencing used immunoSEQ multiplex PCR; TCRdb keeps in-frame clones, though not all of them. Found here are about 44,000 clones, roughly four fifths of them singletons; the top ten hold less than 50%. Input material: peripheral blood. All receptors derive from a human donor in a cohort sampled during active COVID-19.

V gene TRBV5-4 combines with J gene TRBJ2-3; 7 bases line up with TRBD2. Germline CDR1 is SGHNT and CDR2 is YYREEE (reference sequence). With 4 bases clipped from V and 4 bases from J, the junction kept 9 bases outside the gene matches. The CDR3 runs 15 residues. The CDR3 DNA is TGTGCCAGCAGCACGACGTTGGGAGGGGCAGATACGCAGTATTTT. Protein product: CASSTTLGGADTQYF.

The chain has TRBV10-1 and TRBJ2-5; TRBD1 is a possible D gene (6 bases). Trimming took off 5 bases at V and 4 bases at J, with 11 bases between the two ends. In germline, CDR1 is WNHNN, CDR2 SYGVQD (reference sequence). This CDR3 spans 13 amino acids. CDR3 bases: TGCGCCAGCAGTACAGACAGGAGAGAGACCCAGTACTTC. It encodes CASSTDRRETQYF.

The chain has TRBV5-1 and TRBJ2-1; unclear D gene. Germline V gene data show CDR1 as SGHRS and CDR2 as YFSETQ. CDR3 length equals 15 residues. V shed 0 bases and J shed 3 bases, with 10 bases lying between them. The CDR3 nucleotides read TGCGCCAGCAGCTTGGAACAGACCGACTACAATGAGCAGTTCTTC. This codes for CASSLEQTDYNEQFF.

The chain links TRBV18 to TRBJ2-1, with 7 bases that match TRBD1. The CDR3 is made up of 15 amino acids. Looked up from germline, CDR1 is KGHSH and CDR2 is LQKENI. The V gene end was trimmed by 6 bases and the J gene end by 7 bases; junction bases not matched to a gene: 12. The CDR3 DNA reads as TGTGCCAGCTCCCTACTCGACAGGGTAGGGAATGAGCAGTTCTTC. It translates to CASSLLDRVGNEQFF.

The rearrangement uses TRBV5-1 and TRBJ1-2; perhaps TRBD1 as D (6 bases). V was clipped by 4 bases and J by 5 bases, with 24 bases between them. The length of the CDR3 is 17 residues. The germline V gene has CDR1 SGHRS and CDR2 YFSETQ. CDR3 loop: CASSGTDSDIDRYGYTF. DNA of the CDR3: TGCGCCAGCAGCGGAACGGACAGCGATATCGACCGATATGGCTACACCTTC.

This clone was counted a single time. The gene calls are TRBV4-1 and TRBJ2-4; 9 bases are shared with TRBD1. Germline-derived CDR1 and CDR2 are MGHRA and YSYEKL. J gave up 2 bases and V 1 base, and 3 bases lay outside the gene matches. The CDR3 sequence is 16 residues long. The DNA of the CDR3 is TGCGCCAGCAGCCAAGGACAGGGGGGAACCAAAAACATTCAGTACTTC. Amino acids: CASSQGQGGTKNIQYF.

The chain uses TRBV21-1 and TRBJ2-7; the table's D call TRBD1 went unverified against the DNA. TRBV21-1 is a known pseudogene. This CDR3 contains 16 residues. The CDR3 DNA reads TGTGCCAGCAGCAAAAAGGAGGACAGGAGCTCCTACGAGCAGTACGTC. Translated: CASSKKEDRSSYEQYV.

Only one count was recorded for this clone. CDR3 nucleotides: TGTGCCAGCAGAATAAACCGGGACAGTTATGGCTACACCTTC. Its protein product is CASRINRDSYGYTF. The V call is TRBV27, the J call TRBJ1-2, with TRBD1 matching 7 bases. The trim removed 6 bases at V and 5 bases at J, leaving 9 bases unmatched. This CDR3 contains 14 residues. Germline CDR1 reads MNHEY; CDR2 reads SMNVEV (reference sequence).

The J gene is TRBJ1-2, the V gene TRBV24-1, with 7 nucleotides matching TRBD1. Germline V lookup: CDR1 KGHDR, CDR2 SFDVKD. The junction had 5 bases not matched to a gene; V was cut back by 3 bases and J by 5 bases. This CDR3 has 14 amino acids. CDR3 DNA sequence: TGTGCCACCAGTGATGACAGGGTAACTTATGGCTACACCTTC. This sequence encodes CATSDDRVTYGYTF.

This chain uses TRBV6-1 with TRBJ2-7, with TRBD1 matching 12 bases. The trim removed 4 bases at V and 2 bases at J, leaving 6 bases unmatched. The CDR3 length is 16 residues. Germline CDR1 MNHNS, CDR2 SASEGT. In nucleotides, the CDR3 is TGTGCCAGCAGTGTTGGGACAGGGGGCGCAACCTACGAGCAGTACGTC. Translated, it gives CASSVGTGGATYEQYV.

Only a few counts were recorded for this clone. This CDR3 is CASSATGTGATGELFF. In DNA, the CDR3 is TGTGCCAGCAGCGCAACCGGGACAGGGGCGACCGGGGAGCTGTTTTTT. V usage is TRBV2 and J usage is TRBJ2-2; 10 nucleotides align to TRBD1. CDR3 size: 16 residues. Germline CDR1 is SNHLY and CDR2 is FYNNEI. The trim removed 6 bases at V and 5 bases at J, leaving 9 bases unmatched. Looking up the rest from reference TRBV2 and TRBJ2-2 gives the full variable domain: EPEVTQTPSHQVTQMGQEVILRCVPISNHLYFYWYRQILGQKVEFLVSFYNNEISEKSEIFDDQFSVERPDGSNFTLKIRSTKLEDSAMYFCASSATGTGATGELFFGEGSRLTVL.

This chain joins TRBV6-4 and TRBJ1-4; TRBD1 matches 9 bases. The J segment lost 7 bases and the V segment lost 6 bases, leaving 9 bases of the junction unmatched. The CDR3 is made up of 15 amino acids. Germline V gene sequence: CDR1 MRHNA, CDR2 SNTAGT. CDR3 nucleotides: TGTGCCAGCAGACCGTCCGGGACAGGGAGTGAAAAACTGTTTTTT. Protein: CASRPSGTGSEKLFF.

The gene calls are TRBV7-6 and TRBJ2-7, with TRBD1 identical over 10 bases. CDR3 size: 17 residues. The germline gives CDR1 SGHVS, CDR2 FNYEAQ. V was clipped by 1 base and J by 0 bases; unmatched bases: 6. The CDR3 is CASSLDPGQGSSYEQYF. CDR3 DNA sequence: TGTGCCAGCAGCTTAGACCCGGGACAGGGGTCCTCCTACGAGCAGTACTTC.

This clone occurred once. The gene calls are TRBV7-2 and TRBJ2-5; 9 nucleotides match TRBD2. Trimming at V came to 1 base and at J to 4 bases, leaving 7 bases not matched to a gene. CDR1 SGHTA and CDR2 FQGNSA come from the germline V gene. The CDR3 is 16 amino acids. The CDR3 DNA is TGTGCCAGCAGCTTAGGTGGCGGGGGGGCCCCAGAGACCCAGTACTTC. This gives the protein CASSLGGGGAPETQYF.

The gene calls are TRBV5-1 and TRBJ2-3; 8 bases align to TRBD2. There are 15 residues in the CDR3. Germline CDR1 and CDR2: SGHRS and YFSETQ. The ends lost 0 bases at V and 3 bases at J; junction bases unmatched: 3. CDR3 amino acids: CASSLALAGTDTQYF. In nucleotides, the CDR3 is TGCGCCAGCAGCTTGGCGTTAGCGGGGACAGATACGCAGTATTTT.

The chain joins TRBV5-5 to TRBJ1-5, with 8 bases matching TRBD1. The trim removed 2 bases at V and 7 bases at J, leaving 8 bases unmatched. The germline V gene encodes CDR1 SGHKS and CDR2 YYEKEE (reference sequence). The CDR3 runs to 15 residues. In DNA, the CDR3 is TGTGCCAGCAGCTTTCGGACAGGGCGGGAACAGCCCCAGCATTTT. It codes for CASSFRTGREQPQHF.

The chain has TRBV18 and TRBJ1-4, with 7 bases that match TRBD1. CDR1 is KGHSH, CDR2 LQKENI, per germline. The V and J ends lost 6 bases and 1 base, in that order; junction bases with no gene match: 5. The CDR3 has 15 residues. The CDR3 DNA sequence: TGTGCCAGCTCGTACGACAGGGTAACTAATGAAAAACTGTTTTTT. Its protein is CASSYDRVTNEKLFF.

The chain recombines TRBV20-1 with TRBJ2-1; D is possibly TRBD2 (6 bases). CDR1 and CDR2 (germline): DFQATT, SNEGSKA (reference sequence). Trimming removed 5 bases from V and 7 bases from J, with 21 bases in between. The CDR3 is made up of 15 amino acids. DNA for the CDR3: TGCAGTGCTGGTGGCGGACTCACCAGCGGGAATGAGCAGTTCTTC. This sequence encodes CSAGGGLTSGNEQFF.

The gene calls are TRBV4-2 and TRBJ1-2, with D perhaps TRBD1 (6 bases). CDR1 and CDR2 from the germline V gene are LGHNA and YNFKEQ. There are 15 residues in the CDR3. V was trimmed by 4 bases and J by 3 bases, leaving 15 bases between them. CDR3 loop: CASSPAGVEDYGYTF. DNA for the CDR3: TGTGCCAGCAGCCCCGCAGGGGTCGAGGACTATGGCTACACCTTC.

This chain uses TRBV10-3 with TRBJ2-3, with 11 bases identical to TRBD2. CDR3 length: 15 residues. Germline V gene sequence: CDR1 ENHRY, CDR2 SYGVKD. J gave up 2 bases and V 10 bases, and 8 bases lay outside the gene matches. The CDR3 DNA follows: TGTGCCACTAAGCGTAGCGGGGGGGACACAGATACGCAGTATTTT. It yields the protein CATKRSGGDTDTQYF.

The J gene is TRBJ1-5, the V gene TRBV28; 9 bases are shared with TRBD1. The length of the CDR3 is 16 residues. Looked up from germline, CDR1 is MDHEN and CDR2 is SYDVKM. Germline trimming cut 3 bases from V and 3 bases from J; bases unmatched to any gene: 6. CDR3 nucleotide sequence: TGTGCCAGCAGTTTTCGGGGACAGGGATACAATCAGCCCCAGCATTTT. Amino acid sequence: CASSFRGQGYNQPQHF. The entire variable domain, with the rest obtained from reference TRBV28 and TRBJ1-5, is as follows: DVKVTQSSRYLVKRTGEKVFLECVQDMDHENMFWYRQDPGLGLRLIYFSYDVKMKEKGDIPEGYSVSREKKERFSLILESASTNQTSMYLCASSFRGQGYNQPQHFGDGTRLSIL.

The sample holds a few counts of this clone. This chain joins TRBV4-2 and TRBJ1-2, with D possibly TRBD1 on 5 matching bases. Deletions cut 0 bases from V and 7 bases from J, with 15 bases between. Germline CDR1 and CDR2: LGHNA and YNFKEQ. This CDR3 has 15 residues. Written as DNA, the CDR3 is TGTGCCAGCAGCCAAGATGGTAAGGGGCGGCTTGGCTACACCTTC. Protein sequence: CASSQDGKGRLGYTF.

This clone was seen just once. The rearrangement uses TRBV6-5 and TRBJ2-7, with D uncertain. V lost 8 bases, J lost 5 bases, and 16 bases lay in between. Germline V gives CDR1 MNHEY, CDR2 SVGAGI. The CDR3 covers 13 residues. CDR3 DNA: TGTGCCAGCCGCTTCACTACTACTCACGAGCAGTACTTC. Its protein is CASRFTTTHEQYF.

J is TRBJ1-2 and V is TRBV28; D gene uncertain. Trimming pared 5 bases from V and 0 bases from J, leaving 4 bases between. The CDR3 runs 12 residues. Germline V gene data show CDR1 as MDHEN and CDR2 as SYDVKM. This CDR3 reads CASSLTNYGYTF. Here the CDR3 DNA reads TGTGCCAGCAGTCTAACTAACTATGGCTACACCTTC.